The clone carrying this T cell receptor beta chain showed up just a few times. This record belongs to a study of early T cells in non-severe SARS-CoV-2 infection. The CDR3 runs to 17 residues. V was cut by 3 bases and J by 0 bases, with 15 bases left in between. CDR1 LGHDT and CDR2 YNNKEL come from the germline V gene (reference sequence). TCRdb recomputed calls from the 5' RACE reads with MiXCR, one row per CDR3 protein. In the table there are about 60,000 distinct CDR3 sequences, roughly 13% of which are singletons. Sample: whole blood. The receptor was derived from an adult who was a healthcare worker with PCR-confirmed SARS-CoV-2 infection or an uninfected control (not recorded which). This chain links TRBV3-1 with TRBJ1-3; a possible D gene is TRBD1 (6 bases). CDR3 sequence: CASSQWTDLSSGNTIYF. The CDR3 nucleotides are TGTGCCAGCAGCCAGTGGACAGATCTTTCCTCTGGAAACACCATATATTTT.